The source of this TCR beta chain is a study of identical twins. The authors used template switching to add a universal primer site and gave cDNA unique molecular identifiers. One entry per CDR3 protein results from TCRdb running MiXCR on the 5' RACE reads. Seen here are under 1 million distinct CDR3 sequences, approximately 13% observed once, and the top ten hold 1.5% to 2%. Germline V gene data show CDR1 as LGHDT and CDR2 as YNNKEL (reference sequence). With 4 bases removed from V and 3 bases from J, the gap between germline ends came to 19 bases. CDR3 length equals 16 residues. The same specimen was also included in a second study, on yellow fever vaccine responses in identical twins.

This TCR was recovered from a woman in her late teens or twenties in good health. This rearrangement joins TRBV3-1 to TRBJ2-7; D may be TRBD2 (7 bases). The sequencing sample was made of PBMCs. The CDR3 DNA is TGTGCCAGCAGCCCCTGGGGGGCGGGAGCGTACTACGAGCAGTACTTC. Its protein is CASSPWGAGAYYEQYF.